Listed below are T cell receptor beta chains from one sample, sequenced in a study of OX40 agonist ivuxolimab in advanced cancers. Sequencing was performed with immunoSEQ multiplex PCR; in TCRdb, only in-frame clones are kept and a portion is missing. This table has some 60,000 clones, around 87% appearing once. The specimen was CD4+ or CD8+ T cells sorted from blood, collected in a trial of the OX40 agonist ivuxolimab. These receptor sequences come from an adult with an advanced solid tumor such as melanoma, head and neck, liver or kidney cancer. Each CDR3 is given with its conserved first and last residue. The D gene is left open where the match is weak. Expanded clones are given a class, and other clones once, few, many or no size at all.

>TRBJ2-6|NA|13|TRBV11-3|NA
TGTGCCAGCAGCTTAGGTGGGGCCAACGTCCTGACTTTC
CASSLGGANVLTF
>TRBJ1-1|NA|12|TRBV7-2|once
TGTGCCAGCAGCTCCCGACAGGCATTAGCTTTCTTT
CASSSRQALAFF
>TRBJ2-4|NA|14|TRBV19|NA
TGTGCCAGTAGACTACGGGGGGCCAAAAACATTCAGTACTTC
CASRLRGAKNIQYF
>TRBJ1-5|NA|15|TRBV19|once
TGTGCCAGTAGTATAGGAAGGCAGGCCGGTCAGCCCCAGCATTTT
CASSIGRQAGQPQHF
>TRBJ2-2|NA|15|TRBV5-4|once
TGTGCCAGCAGCTTCCAGGGGGGGGTAACCGGGGAGCTGTTTTTT
CASSFQGGVTGELFF
>TRBJ1-2|TRBD1|15|TRBV4-1|NA
TGCGCCAGCAGCCAACCCCCGGGACAGGGCCGGGGCTACACCTTC
CASSQPPGQGRGYTF
>TRBJ1-2|NA|14|TRBV15|NA
TGTGCCACCAGCAGACTACAGGGCACCTATGGCTACACCTTC
CATSRLQGTYGYTF
>TRBJ1-1|NA|13|TRBV6-5|NA
TGTGCCAGCAGGGGCGAGGGTCGCACTGAAGCTTTCTTT
CASRGEGRTEAFF
>TRBJ2-5|NA|14|TRBV5-4|NA
TGTGCCAGCAGCTTCCGGGACGGGAAAGAGACCCAGTACTTC
CASSFRDGKETQYF
>TRBJ1-2|NA|14|TRBV11-3|once
TGTGCCAGCAGCCCCCGGATGACGTCCTACGACTACACCTTC
CASSPRMTSYDYTF
>TRBJ2-7|NA|13|TRBV28|NA
TGTGCCAGCAGCCCCTTGGACAGTTACGAGCAGTACTTC
CASSPLDSYEQYF
>TRBJ2-6|TRBD1|15|TRBV28|once
TGTGCCAGCAGTCGACAGGGCTCTGGGGCCAACGTCCTGACTTTC
CASSRQGSGANVLTF
>TRBJ1-3|NA|17|TRBV5-5|NA
TGTGCCAGCAGCATAACCGGGACCAGGCTGATTGGAAACACCATATATTTT
CASSITGTRLIGNTIYF
>TRBJ1-1|NA|16|TRBV14|few
TGTGCCAGCAGCCAAGAAGGGGGGGGGACGAGGACTGAAGCTTTCTTT
CASSQEGGGTRTEAFF
>TRBJ1-2|TRBD1|14|TRBV27|NA
TGTGCCAGCAGAACTACAGGGGGGGCCTATGGCTACACCTTC
CASRTTGGAYGYTF